This passage covers 2 T cell receptor beta chains from one sample sequenced in a study of identical twins. One entry per CDR3 protein results from TCRdb running MiXCR on the 5' RACE reads. The sample includes about 240,000 distinct CDR3 sequences, approximately 10% of them seen just once. The sample was memory T cells sorted from blood. The receptors here all came from a man aged 45-60 years in good health.

V is TRBV29-1 and J is TRBJ2-5, with 12 bases matching TRBD1. Trimming removed 6 bases from V and 8 bases from J; junction bases left unmatched: 10. Germline lookup yields CDR1 SQVTM and CDR2 ANQGSEA. The CDR3 consists of 14 residues. This chain's CDR3 is CSVGQGASQNTQYF. In DNA form, the CDR3 reads TGCAGCGTGGGACAGGGGGCAAGCCAAAACACCCAGTACTTC.

The chain combines TRBV7-2 with TRBJ2-3; 12 nucleotides agree with TRBD2. Germline assignment: CDR1 SGHTA and CDR2 FQGNSA. The CDR3 has 16 residues. V lost 5 bases and J lost 1; bases outside the gene matches: 4. Here the CDR3 DNA reads TGTGCCAGCAGCGCCCGACTAGCGGGAGGCACAGATACGCAGTATTTT. Translated, it gives CASSARLAGGTDTQYF.